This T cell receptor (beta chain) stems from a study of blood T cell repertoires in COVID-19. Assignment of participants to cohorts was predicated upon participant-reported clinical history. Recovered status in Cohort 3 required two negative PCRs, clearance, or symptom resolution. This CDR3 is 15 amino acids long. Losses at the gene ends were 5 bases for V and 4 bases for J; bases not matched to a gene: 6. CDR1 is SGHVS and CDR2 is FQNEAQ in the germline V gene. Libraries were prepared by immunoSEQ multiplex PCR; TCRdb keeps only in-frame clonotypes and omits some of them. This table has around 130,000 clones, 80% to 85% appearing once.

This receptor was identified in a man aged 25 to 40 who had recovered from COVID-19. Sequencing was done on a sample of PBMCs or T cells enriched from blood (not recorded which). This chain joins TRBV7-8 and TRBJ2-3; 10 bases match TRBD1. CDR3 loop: CASSADRGPSDTQYF. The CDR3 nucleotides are TGTGCCAGCAGCGCCGACAGGGGGCCTTCAGATACGCAGTATTTT.